The 30 T cell receptor beta chains in this list originate from one sample, sequenced in a study of T cells after posttransplantation cyclophosphamide. Sequencing used immunoSEQ multiplex PCR; TCRdb keeps in-frame clones, though not all of them. Seen here are roughly 20,000 clones, about 90% observed once, and the top ten hold 8.2%. Sampled 1 year posttransplant, controls received myeloablative marrow transplants, methotrexate and a calcineurin inhibitor. The sample here was PBMCs, taken after an allogeneic stem cell transplant with a calcineurin inhibitor and methotrexate. The receptor set was obtained from a female patient aged 45-60 years who received an allogeneic stem cell transplant from an unrelated donor, was CMV-positive, and had chronic GVHD only. Some T cells may trace back to the graft donor.

The chain couples TRBV29-1 to TRBJ2-5, with TRBD1 as a possible D gene (6 bases). Germline assignment: CDR1 SQVTM and CDR2 ANQGSEA. The CDR3 runs 12 residues. Trimming pared 6 bases from V and 1 base from J, leaving 9 bases between. The CDR3 loop reads CSVRTVQETQYF. The CDR3 nucleotides read TGCAGCGTGCGGACAGTCCAAGAGACCCAGTACTTC.

This clone turned up a few times. V is TRBV5-4 and J is TRBJ1-4, with TRBD1 identical over 9 bases. CDR1 and CDR2 from the germline V gene are SGHNT and YYREEE (reference sequence). Trimming took 4 bases from V and 8 from J; bases not matched to a gene: 6. The CDR3 has 14 residues. CDR3 sequence reads: CASSHRGQSEKLFF. Here the CDR3 DNA reads TGTGCCAGCAGCCACAGGGGGCAGAGCGAAAAACTGTTTTTT. The full variable domain, with the rest looked up from reference TRBV5-4 and TRBJ1-4, is ETGVTQSPTHLIKTRGQQVTLRCSSQSGHNTVSWYQQALGQGPQFIFQYYREEENGRGNFPPRFSGLQFPNYSSELNVNALELDDSALYLCASSHRGQSEKLFFGSGTQLSVL.

A remark on this clone: At one boundary the junction diverges from the germline segment, which might be a read error. The rearrangement joins TRBV6-6 to TRBJ1-5, with D uncertain. CDR1 is MNHNY and CDR2 is SVGAGI in the germline V gene (reference sequence). This CDR3 contains 14 residues. The CDR3 is CASSYSLSDQPQHF. CDR3 DNA: TGTGCCAGCAGTTACTCCCTTAGCGATCAGCCCCAGCATTTT.

The V gene is TRBV10-1, the J gene TRBJ2-7; D is perhaps TRBD2 (6 bases). This CDR3 comprises 16 residues. V lost 0 bases, J lost 6 bases, and 18 bases lay in between. Germline values: CDR1 WNHNN, CDR2 SYGVQD (reference sequence). CDR3 bases: TGCGCCAGCAGTGAGTCGAGTGGAGGGCTCCCTCGCGAGCAGTACTTC. Its translation is CASSESSGGLPREQYF.

This clone has only a few counts. The chain combines TRBV19 with TRBJ1-1; TRBD1 matches at 7 bases. CDR1 and CDR2 (germline): LNHDA, SQIVND (reference sequence). J lost 7 bases, V lost 4 bases, and 6 bases had no gene match. The CDR3 runs 13 residues. This CDR3 reads CASSTRTGNEAFF. CDR3 DNA: TGTGCCAGTAGTACCAGGACAGGCAATGAAGCTTTCTTT.

This chain links TRBV15 with TRBJ2-1; 11 bases match TRBD2. Germline V gene sequence: CDR1 LNHNV, CDR2 YYDKDF (reference sequence). With V trimmed by 5 bases and J by 4 bases, 4 bases remained unmatched. The CDR3 is made up of 15 amino acids. The CDR3 region has the DNA TGTGCCACCAGCCGACGGACTAGCGGGTACAATGAGCAGTTCTTC. It encodes CATSRRTSGYNEQFF.

Only a few counts were recorded for this clone. V and J are TRBV7-2 and TRBJ2-3, with TRBD2 matching over 7 bases. This CDR3 is 14 amino acids long. The V gene's germline CDR1 is SGHTA and CDR2 FQGNSA. The V and J ends lost 3 bases and 2 bases, in that order; junction bases with no gene match: 2. CDR3 in DNA: TGTGCCAGCAGCTTCGGGGGGTCCACAGATACGCAGTATTTT. Translation: CASSFGGSTDTQYF.

V usage is TRBV7-8 and J usage is TRBJ2-1; possibly TRBD2 for D (6 bases). The CDR3 runs to 16 residues. V was shortened by 1 base and J by 7 bases, with 17 bases between the two germline ends. CDR1 is SGHVS and CDR2 is FQNEAQ in the germline V gene. The DNA of the CDR3 is TGTGCCAGCAGCTTAGGGGCTAGCGCCTCTTGGAATGAGCAGTTCTTC. Translated: CASSLGASASWNEQFF.

In its sample, this clone was seen a few times. The chain joins TRBV14 to TRBJ1-1; D might be TRBD1 (5 bases). Germline V gives CDR1 SGHDN, CDR2 FVKESK. The CDR3 covers 13 residues. V lost 2 bases to trimming and J lost 4 bases, with 8 bases between them. The CDR3 loop reads CASSQLGGTEAFF. The CDR3 coding sequence is TGTGCCAGCAGCCAACTCGGGGGCACTGAAGCTTTCTTT.

J is TRBJ2-5 and V is TRBV5-6; 11 nucleotides align to TRBD2. The V and J ends lost 4 bases and 5 bases, in that order; junction bases with no gene match: 13. The CDR3 covers 17 residues. Germline V lookup: CDR1 SGHDT, CDR2 YYEEEE. CDR3 nucleotides: TGTGCCAGCAGCAGCATAGCGGGAGGGCTACGGGTTGAGACCCAGTACTTC. This gives the protein CASSSIAGGLRVETQYF.

The chain employs TRBV9 and TRBJ2-7, with 9 nucleotides matching TRBD1. There are 15 residues in the CDR3. Germline V gene data show CDR1 as SGDLS and CDR2 as YYNGEE. With 2 bases clipped from V and 2 bases from J, the junction kept 5 bases outside the gene matches. CDR3 sequence (DNA): TGTGCCAGCAGCGTCGGGACAGGGAGAGCCTACGAGCAGTACTTC. Translating gives CASSVGTGRAYEQYF.

V and J are TRBV7-2 and TRBJ2-3; 7 bases are shared with TRBD1. The CDR3 totals 14 residues. CDR1 SGHTA and CDR2 FQGNSA come from the germline V gene. With V trimmed by 2 bases and J by 3 bases, 2 bases remained unmatched. Here the CDR3 reads CASSLHRGTDTQYF. The CDR3 bases are TGTGCCAGCAGCTTACACAGGGGAACAGATACGCAGTATTTT.

With regard to this clone: Relative to the germline gene, one junction end is altered; a read error may explain this. The rearrangement joins TRBV29-1 to TRBJ2-7; 9 nucleotides align to TRBD1. Germline lookup yields CDR1 SQVTM and CDR2 ANQGSEA. The CDR3 extends over 15 amino acids. The CDR3 is CSVKDRDRDFYEQYF. CDR3 DNA: TGCAGCGTTAAAGACCGGGACAGGGACTTTTACGAGCAGTACTTC.

This clone appeared once. V usage is TRBV5-1 and J usage is TRBJ1-2, with 8 bases matching TRBD1. This CDR3 is built from 15 residues. The germline V gene encodes CDR1 SGHRS and CDR2 YFSETQ. Trimming at V came to 4 bases and at J to 0 bases, leaving 5 bases not matched to a gene. CDR3 sequence: CASSRDRGSNYGYTF. The CDR3 nucleotides are TGCGCCAGCAGCCGTGACAGGGGCTCTAACTATGGCTACACCTTC.

This chain joins TRBV29-1 and TRBJ1-1; D is unresolved. The CDR3 spans 13 residues. Looked up from germline, CDR1 is SQVTM and CDR2 is ANQGSEA. Trimming shortened V by 7 bases and J by 3 bases, and 15 bases separated the two germline ends. The CDR3 is CSGSRGSDTEAFF. Here the CDR3 DNA reads TGCAGCGGGAGCCGGGGATCGGACACTGAAGCTTTCTTT.

This clone has only one observation. The rearrangement links TRBV6-5 to TRBJ2-5, with 7 bases aligning to TRBD1. The CDR3 totals 16 residues. V was clipped by 3 bases and J by 4 bases; unmatched bases: 11. Germline CDR1 and CDR2: MNHEY and SVGAGI. CDR3 residues: CASSYRRGQVGETQYF. CDR3 sequence (DNA): TGTGCCAGCAGTTATCGAAGGGGGCAGGTAGGAGAGACCCAGTACTTC.

The genes are TRBV2 and TRBJ2-1, with a tentative D call TRBD2 (5 bases). Germline loops: CDR1 SNHLY, CDR2 FYNNEI. The CDR3 runs to 16 residues. Between the trimmed V and J ends, which lost 5 bases and 0 bases, there was a span of 14 bases. The CDR3 region is CASSTRGESSYNEQFF. The CDR3, as DNA: TGTGCCAGCAGTACTAGAGGAGAGAGCTCCTACAATGAGCAGTTCTTC.

This clone came up a few times. Other DNA sequences within the sample encode an identical CDR3. The CDR3 reads CASSSQTGTNSPLHF. As DNA, the CDR3 is TGTGCCAGCAGCTCTCAGACAGGGACCAATTCACCCCTCCACTTT. This sequence joins TRBV7-3 and TRBJ1-6; 7 bases fit TRBD1. CDR1 is SGHTA, CDR2 FQGTGA, per germline. This CDR3 has 15 amino acids. Trimming took 4 bases from V and 7 from J; bases not matched to a gene: 7.

The chain uses TRBV5-6 and TRBJ2-7, with D possibly TRBD2 on 6 matching bases. The V and J ends lost 1 base and 9 bases respectively, with 17 bases between them. Germline values: CDR1 SGHDT, CDR2 YYEEEE. The length of the CDR3 is 14 residues. CDR3 coding DNA: TGTGCCAGCAGCTTGTTAGCGGAGCCGGCCCGGCAGTACTTC. This sequence encodes CASSLLAEPARQYF.

This clone occurred once. The chain recombines TRBV29-1 with TRBJ2-1, with 11 positions matching TRBD2. CDR3 size: 13 residues. J gave up 7 bases and V 3 bases, and 2 bases lay outside the gene matches. The germline gives CDR1 SQVTM, CDR2 ANQGSEA. DNA of the CDR3: TGCAGCGTTGAGGCTAGCGGGAGGAATGAGCAGTTCTTC. Amino acids: CSVEASGRNEQFF.

The J gene is TRBJ2-7, the V gene TRBV9, with 10 bases matching TRBD2. V dropped 3 bases and J dropped 3; count of bases not matched to a gene: 6. Per germline, CDR1 SGDLS and CDR2 YYNGEE. The CDR3 is 15 amino acids. The CDR3 is CASSDGLADIYEQYF. The CDR3 DNA is TGTGCCAGCAGCGACGGACTAGCGGACATCTACGAGCAGTACTTC.

In this sample, this clone turned up once. The genes are TRBV18 and TRBJ2-3, with TRBD1 as a possible D gene (5 bases). The CDR3 consists of 14 residues. Germline CDR1 KGHSH, CDR2 LQKENI. Trimming took off 2 bases at V and 3 bases at J, with 9 bases between the two ends. The CDR3 DNA sequence: TGTGCCAGCTCACCAGGGGCGTGGACAGATACGCAGTATTTT. It encodes CASSPGAWTDTQYF.

The chain joins TRBV7-8 to TRBJ1-5; D is perhaps TRBD1 (5 bases). This CDR3 comprises 16 residues. The germline gives CDR1 SGHVS, CDR2 FQNEAQ. V was clipped by 5 bases and J by 3 bases, with 17 bases between them. The CDR3 region is CASSRATGQNNQPQHF. Written as DNA, the CDR3 is TGTGCCAGCAGCAGAGCGACCGGACAAAACAATCAGCCCCAGCATTTT.

The V call is TRBV4-3, the J call TRBJ2-1; tentative D call: TRBD2 (6 bases). This CDR3 has 15 residues. Germline CDR1 and CDR2: LGHNA and YSLEER. The V and J ends lost 0 bases and 0 bases respectively, with 6 bases between them. CDR3 in DNA: TGCGCCAGCAGCCAAGACGGGAGCTCCTACAATGAGCAGTTCTTC. Protein sequence: CASSQDGSSYNEQFF.

The chain carries TRBV27 and TRBJ2-5; D gene unclear. CDR3 length: 14 amino acids. V gave up 3 bases and J gave up 1 base, with 9 bases separating them. Germline-derived CDR1 and CDR2 are MNHEY and SMNVEV (reference sequence). CDR3 loop: CASSLRLPQETQYF. CDR3 coding DNA: TGTGCCAGCAGTTTGCGGCTACCCCAAGAGACCCAGTACTTC.

The V gene is TRBV5-1, the J gene TRBJ2-3; 8 nucleotides align to TRBD2. J was trimmed by 2 bases and V by 0 bases; bases with no gene match: 8. Germline V gene lookup returns CDR1 SGHRS and CDR2 YFSETQ. The CDR3 sequence is 17 residues long. CDR3 bases: TGCGCCAGCAGCTTGGGGACTAGCATGAGATTCACAGATACGCAGTATTTT. Its translation is CASSLGTSMRFTDTQYF.

The CDR3 DNA reads TGTGCCAGCAGTCCCTCAGGGGTTCTCCACGAGCAGTACTTC. Translation: CASSPSGVLHEQYF. The genes are TRBV27 and TRBJ2-7, with a possible D match to TRBD1 (6 bases). CDR1 is MNHEY and CDR2 is SMNVEV in the germline V gene (reference sequence). CDR3 length equals 14 residues. V lost 5 bases, J lost 5 bases, and 16 bases lay in between.

The chain combines TRBV6-5 with TRBJ2-7; TRBD1 agrees at 9 bases. Germline trimming cut 0 bases from V and 2 bases from J; bases unmatched to any gene: 5. The CDR3 has 16 amino acids. Germline V gene sequence: CDR1 MNHEY, CDR2 SVGAGI. DNA for the CDR3: TGTGCCAGCAGTTACTCTCCCCGGACAGGGGCCTACGAGCAGTACTTC. Its protein is CASSYSPRTGAYEQYF.

V is TRBV23-1 and J is TRBJ1-3; TRBD1 is a possible D gene (6 bases). TRBV23-1 is known as an ORF, though its function is uncertain. The CDR3 runs to 18 residues. V dropped 6 bases and J dropped 0 bases, with 21 bases sitting between them. The CDR3 coding sequence is TGCGCCAGCAGAAACACTACAGGGTCCAACTTCTCTGGAAACACCATATATTTT. Translation: CASRNTTGSNFSGNTIYF.

V and J are TRBV2 and TRBJ2-1; 15 nucleotides match TRBD2. The CDR3 totals 17 residues. The ends lost 6 bases at V and 4 bases at J; junction bases unmatched: 7. Looked up from germline, CDR1 is SNHLY and CDR2 is FYNNEI. CDR3 protein: CASSRGLAGGIYNEQFF. CDR3 nucleotide sequence: TGTGCCAGCAGCCGCGGACTAGCGGGAGGGATATACAATGAGCAGTTCTTC.